In its sample, the clone carrying this T cell receptor beta chain was seen a few times. Its specificity is unknown. This sample stems from a study of cytomegalovirus exposure and HLA in healthy donors. Researchers ran the PCR with 60 Vbeta and 13 Jbeta primers. TCRdb's table, derived via immunoSEQ multiplex PCR, lists solely in-frame clones and lacks some. The sample includes some 120,000 clones, approximately 17% seen only once; the top ten take about 3.1%. Study-level points and caveats: From TCR beta sequences, most subjects' HLA-A and HLA-B alleles were reportedly predicted accurately. V- and J-gene trimming in TCR beta was tied to a missense DCLRE1C variant by an analysis performed later.

The CDR3 extends over 13 amino acids. Trimming took 1 base from V and 8 from J, leaving 9 bases between them. The germline V gene has CDR1 MGHRA and CDR2 YSYEKL. The sample consisted of PBMCs. This TCR came from a female donor in good health and CMV-seropositive. J is TRBJ1-5 and V is TRBV4-1; maybe TRBD1 (5 bases). The CDR3 sequence is CASSQGQIEPQHF. CDR3 DNA sequence: TGCGCCAGCAGCCAAGGACAGATTGAGCCCCAGCATTTT.